Following are 15 T cell receptor beta chains from one sample sequenced in a study of human T cells and chemical hapten exposure. TCRdb re-called the 5' RACE reads with MiXCR, one entry per CDR3 protein. This sample has 80,000 or so distinct CDR3 sequences, with about a sixth found just once. The authors extracted total RNA from unfractionated whole blood. The receptor source for this set is a female donor in good health.

This clonotype appeared once. The genes are TRBV5-4 and TRBJ2-3; D not resolved. Trimming took off 4 bases at V and 3 bases at J, with 21 bases between the two ends. The germline V gene encodes CDR1 SGHNT and CDR2 YYREEE (reference sequence). This CDR3 has 17 residues. The CDR3: CASSHPSGQQGTDTQYF. CDR3 in DNA: TGTGCCAGCAGCCACCCATCGGGCCAGCAAGGGACAGATACGCAGTATTTT.

The chain uses TRBV6-5 and TRBJ2-1; no reliable D call. The CDR3 spans 15 residues. Germline CDR1 reads MNHEY; CDR2 reads SVGAGI. V gave up 6 bases and J gave up 9 bases, with 21 bases separating them. The CDR3 coding sequence is TGTGCCAGCAGACTCCCTCCCGGCTACAGTGGTGAGCAGTTCTTC. Translated, it gives CASRLPPGYSGEQFF.

The chain links TRBV7-9 to TRBJ2-3, with D possibly TRBD1 on 5 matching bases. Trimming left V 1 base short and J 2 bases short, with 13 bases between. CDR1 SEHNR and CDR2 FQNEAQ come from the germline V gene (reference sequence). The CDR3 spans 16 residues. DNA for the CDR3: TGTGCCAGCAGCTTAGTAACCAGGGAAGACACAGATACGCAGTATTTT. Amino acids: CASSLVTREDTDTQYF.

The rearrangement links TRBV4-3 to TRBJ2-3; 7 positions agree with TRBD1. Germline CDR1 reads LGHNA; CDR2 reads YSLEER. This CDR3 is built from 16 residues. Germline trimming cut 3 bases from V and 4 bases from J; bases unmatched to any gene: 10. CDR3 coding DNA: TGCGCCAGCAGCCATACGACAGGGAGTTGGTCAGATACGCAGTATTTT. It codes for CASSHTTGSWSDTQYF.

This clonotype was counted between two and nine times. The chain is built from TRBV4-3 and TRBJ2-6; possibly TRBD1 or TRBD2 for D (5 bases each). There are 17 residues in the CDR3. The germline V and J ends were trimmed by 0 bases and 3 bases, with 12 bases remaining between them. Germline assignment: CDR1 LGHNA and CDR2 YSLEER. The CDR3 DNA is TGCGCCAGCAGCCAAGATAGAGGGGTACGTGGGGCCAACGTCCTGACTTTC. Its protein product is CASSQDRGVRGANVLTF.

The gene calls are TRBV3-1 and TRBJ2-3; D not certain. Trimming stripped 1 base from V and 6 bases from J, with 20 bases between. The length of the CDR3 is 17 residues. Germline V gene data show CDR1 as LGHDT and CDR2 as YNNKEL (reference sequence). This CDR3 is CASSQVNVLLEGDTQYF. The CDR3, as DNA: TGTGCCAGCAGCCAAGTTAACGTCCTTCTGGAAGGGGATACGCAGTATTTT.

This CDR3 is CASSQVFRRDTEAFF. CDR3 DNA: TGTGCCAGCAGCCAAGTTTTCAGGAGGGACACTGAAGCTTTCTTT. The V and J genes are TRBV3-1 and TRBJ1-1; D not resolved. The CDR3 runs 15 residues. Germline V lookup: CDR1 LGHDT, CDR2 YNNKEL (reference sequence). V was shortened by 1 base and J by 3 bases, with 12 bases between the two germline ends.

The chain combines TRBV7-6 with TRBJ2-7; 10 bases are a match to TRBD1. Germline loops: CDR1 SGHVS, CDR2 FNYEAQ. The CDR3 extends over 16 amino acids. With 5 bases clipped from V and 4 bases from J, the junction kept 11 bases outside the gene matches. The CDR3 reads CASSPPRGTGVYEQYF. As DNA, the CDR3 is TGTGCCAGCAGCCCCCCCCGGGGGACAGGGGTTTACGAGCAGTACTTC. Variable domain in full (rest from reference TRBV7-6 and TRBJ2-7): GAGVSQSPRYKVTKRGQDVALRCDPISGHVSLYWYRQALGQGPEFLTYFNYEAQQDKSGLPNDRFSAERPEGSISTLTIQRTEQRDSAMYRCASSPPRGTGVYEQYFGPGTRLTVT.

This clonotype has only a few counts. This chain joins TRBV20-1 and TRBJ2-5; D remains ambiguous. CDR3 size: 14 residues. Germline V CDR1 and CDR2: DFQATT, SNEGSKA (reference sequence). V was pared by 5 bases and J by 4 bases, with 17 bases between. The DNA for the CDR3 is TGCAGTGCTTACGGCCCTACGAAGGGAGAGACCCAGTACTTC. As protein: CSAYGPTKGETQYF.

The chain joins TRBV7-2 to TRBJ2-3, with D hard to call. Trimming removed 5 bases at V and 2 bases at J, with 20 bases between. The CDR3 is 17 amino acids. Germline CDR1 SGHTA, CDR2 FQGNSA. The DNA for the CDR3 is TGTGCCAGCAGCCCTAACCCATCCACCTACTCCACAGATACGCAGTATTTT. Protein sequence: CASSPNPSTYSTDTQYF. Based on the CDR3 plus reference TRBV7-2 and TRBJ2-3, the full variable domain is GAGVSQSPSNKVTEKGKDVELRCDPISGHTALYWYRQSLGQGLEFLIYFQGNSAPDKSGLPSDRFSAERTGGSVSTLTIQRTQQEDSAVYLCASSPNPSTYSTDTQYFGPGTRLTVL.

This clonotype was detected only a few times. The chain carries TRBV5-4 and TRBJ2-3, with unresolved D. Trimming pared 1 base from V and 6 bases from J, leaving 12 bases between. The CDR3 extends over 14 amino acids. Per the germline V gene, CDR1 is SGHNT and CDR2 is YYREEE (reference sequence). CDR3 protein: CASSLPEYSDTQYF. In DNA form, the CDR3 reads TGTGCCAGCAGCTTGCCCGAGTACTCCGATACGCAGTATTTT.

The chain couples TRBV6-1 to TRBJ2-7; D is ambiguous. Trimming cost V 2 bases and J 4 bases, with 9 bases left between them. The CDR3 consists of 13 residues. CDR1 MNHNS and CDR2 SASEGT come from the germline V gene. The CDR3 DNA follows: TGTGCCAGCAGTGAACGTAACGAATACGAGCAGTACTTC. This gives the protein CASSERNEYEQYF.

This clonotype has more than one count but fewer than ten. The chain recombines TRBV7-2 with TRBJ1-6; unclear D gene. V shed 8 bases and J shed 9 bases, with 17 bases lying between them. The CDR3 length is 14 residues. Germline V gene lookup returns CDR1 SGHTA and CDR2 FQGNSA. This CDR3 reads CASAQSKAGSPLHF. In nucleotides, the CDR3 is TGTGCCAGCGCCCAATCTAAAGCGGGTTCACCCCTCCACTTT. The complete variable domain, with remaining parts taken from reference TRBV7-2 and TRBJ1-6, reads GAGVSQSPSNKVTEKGKDVELRCDPISGHTALYWYRQSLGQGLEFLIYFQGNSAPDKSGLPSDRFSAERTGGSVSTLTIQRTQQEDSAVYLCASAQSKAGSPLHFGNGTRLTVT.

The rearrangement joins TRBV7-9 to TRBJ1-1; 7 positions agree with TRBD1. V lost 5 bases and J lost 10; bases outside the gene matches: 10. Looked up from germline, CDR1 is SEHNR and CDR2 is FQNEAQ (reference sequence). This CDR3 comprises 13 residues. The CDR3 bases are TGTGCCAGCAGCGTTGACAGGGAGGAAAGAGCTTTCTTT. Its protein is CASSVDREERAFF.

This clonotype has more than one count but fewer than ten. CDR3 sequence reads: CASTRDPGAPEQYF. CDR3 DNA: TGTGCCAGCACGAGGGACCCCGGAGCTCCCGAGCAGTACTTC. The chain has TRBV2 and TRBJ2-7; D is possibly TRBD1 or TRBD2 (5 bases each). The CDR3 is 14 residues long. V gave up 7 bases and J gave up 6 bases, with 19 bases separating them. The germline CDR1 and CDR2 sequences are SNHLY and FYNNEI.